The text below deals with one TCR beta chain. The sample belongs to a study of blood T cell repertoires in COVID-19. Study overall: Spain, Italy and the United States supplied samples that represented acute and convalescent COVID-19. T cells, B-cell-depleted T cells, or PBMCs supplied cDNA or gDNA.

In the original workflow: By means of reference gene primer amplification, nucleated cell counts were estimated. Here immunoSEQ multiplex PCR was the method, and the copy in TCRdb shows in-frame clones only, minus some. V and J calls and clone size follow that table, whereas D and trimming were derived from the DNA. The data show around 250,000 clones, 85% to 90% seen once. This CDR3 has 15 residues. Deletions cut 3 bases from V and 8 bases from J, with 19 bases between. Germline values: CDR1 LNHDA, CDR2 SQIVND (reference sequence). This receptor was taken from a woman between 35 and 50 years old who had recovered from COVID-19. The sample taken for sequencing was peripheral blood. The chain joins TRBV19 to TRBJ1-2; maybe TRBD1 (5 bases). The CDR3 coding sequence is TGTGCCAGTAGTATTCTCCCGGGACTTAAAGGGGGCTACACCTTC. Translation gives CASSILPGLKGGYTF. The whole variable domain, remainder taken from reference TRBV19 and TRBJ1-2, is DGGITQSPKYLFRKEGQNVTLSCEQNLNHDAMYWYRQDPGQGLRLIYYSQIVNDFQKGDIAEGYSVSREKKESFPLTVTSAQKNPTAFYLCASSILPGLKGGYTFGSGTRLTVV.